Listed here are 21 T cell receptor beta chains from one sample, sequenced in a study of CD8 T cells in Susac syndrome (dated by TCRdb to about 2019). The library was prepared using the immunoSEQ multiplex PCR assay. RNA was extracted using the RNeasy kit, and roughly 0.5 to 1 ug of the RNA was reverse transcribed with random hexamers. Clones were called with MiXCR by TCRdb after fastp trimmed the public reads at Q25, and only in-frame beta chains were retained. Each CDR3 protein appears once, grouped with its most common genes and DNA. The sample yields a few hundred thousand distinct CDR3 sequences; 70% to 90% were counted once. The ten largest account for roughly 0.22% of the sample. Sequencing used CD8+ T cells from PBMCs. The receptors originated from a human donor with multiple sclerosis.

The rearrangement uses TRBV2 and TRBJ2-1; 13 bases map to TRBD2. Trimming cost V 2 bases and J 2 bases; bases outside gene matches: 0. From germline, CDR1 is SNHLY and CDR2 FYNNEI. CDR3 length: 16 amino acids. Here the CDR3 reads CASSETSGRAYNEQFF. The DNA of the CDR3 is TGTGCCAGCAGTGAAACTAGCGGGAGGGCCTACAATGAGCAGTTCTTC. The full variable domain, its missing parts supplied by reference TRBV2 and TRBJ2-1, is EPEVTQTPSHQVTQMGQEVILRCVPISNHLYFYWYRQILGQKVEFLVSFYNNEISEKSEIFDDQFSVERPDGSNFTLKIRSTKLEDSAMYFCASSETSGRAYNEQFFGPGTRLTVL.

The chain couples TRBV27 to TRBJ1-1; 8 bases fit TRBD1. This CDR3 spans 15 amino acids. With 5 bases clipped from V and 5 bases from J, the junction kept 10 bases outside the gene matches. CDR1 MNHEY and CDR2 SMNVEV come from the germline V gene (reference sequence). The CDR3 DNA is TGTGCCAGCAGTCACCCCGGGACAGGAGCAACTGAAGCTTTCTTT. It specifies CASSHPGTGATEAFF.

The chain carries TRBV20-1 and TRBJ2-1; 11 positions agree with TRBD2. V shed 3 bases, J shed 0 bases, and the junction held 13 bases outside the gene matches. The CDR3 contains 19 residues. The V gene's germline CDR1 is DFQATT and CDR2 SNEGSKA (reference sequence). In DNA, the CDR3 is TGCAGTGCTAGGGGTTGGGCTAGCGGGAGGCTTTTCTCCTACAATGAGCAGTTCTTC. Translating gives CSARGWASGRLFSYNEQFF.

The gene calls are TRBV27 and TRBJ2-7; 9 bases match TRBD1. Germline V gene sequence: CDR1 MNHEY, CDR2 SMNVEV (reference sequence). The V segment lost 5 bases and the J segment 3 bases; nucleotides outside the gene matches: 8. This CDR3 spans 15 amino acids. The CDR3 nucleotides read TGTGCCAGCAGTCCTCGGACAGGGGCGCTCTACGAGCAGTACTTC. Its translation is CASSPRTGALYEQYF.

The gene calls are TRBV5-1 and TRBJ1-5; D not resolved. CDR3 length: 15 amino acids. In germline, CDR1 is SGHRS, CDR2 YFSETQ. The V end lost 0 bases, the J end lost 2 bases, and 9 bases lay between the germline ends. The CDR3 region is CASSLDTRGNQPQHF. CDR3 bases: TGCGCCAGCAGCTTGGATACGCGTGGCAATCAGCCCCAGCATTTT.

This clonotype has only one observation. This chain uses TRBV9 with TRBJ1-5; D is undetermined. V lost 3 bases to trimming and J lost 0 bases, with 10 bases between them. The CDR3 length is 15 residues. The germline V gene encodes CDR1 SGDLS and CDR2 YYNGEE. The CDR3: CASSDDPLSNQPQHF. The CDR3 region has the DNA TGTGCCAGCAGCGACGATCCTCTTAGCAATCAGCCCCAGCATTTT.

The CDR3 DNA reads as TGTGCCAGCAGGGGGGACACGAACAATGAGCAGTTCTTC. It codes for CASRGDTNNEQFF. The rearrangement links TRBV12-3 or TRBV12-4 to TRBJ2-1, with D perhaps TRBD1 (6 bases). CDR3 size: 13 residues. V dropped 6 bases and J dropped 5 bases, with 11 bases sitting between them.

The rearrangement links TRBV4-2 to TRBJ2-7; possible D gene TRBD1, 7 bases. The CDR3 totals 16 residues. The V end lost 2 bases, the J end lost 2 bases, and 16 bases lay between the germline ends. The germline gives CDR1 LGHNA, CDR2 YNFKEQ. CDR3 DNA: TGTGCCAGCAGCCAAATAGGGCAGGGGGGTCCCTACGAGCAGTACTTC. As protein: CASSQIGQGGPYEQYF.

The chain has TRBV5-6 and TRBJ2-1; D ambiguous. Trimming pared 2 bases from V and 6 bases from J, leaving 12 bases between. The CDR3 length is 14 residues. CDR1 is SGHDT, CDR2 YYEEEE, per germline. CDR3 nucleotides: TGTGCCAGCAGCTTTTCTCAGCCGGGCAATGAGCAGTTCTTC. Its protein is CASSFSQPGNEQFF.

The V gene is TRBV7-9, the J gene TRBJ2-7; D tentatively reads TRBD1 or TRBD2 (8 bases each). The CDR3 has 18 amino acids. V was pared by 2 bases and J by 6 bases, with 26 bases between. Germline loops: CDR1 SEHNR, CDR2 FQNEAQ (reference sequence). This CDR3 is CASSLCLSGTGYTCEQYF. CDR3 nucleotides: TGTGCCAGCAGCTTATGTCTTAGCGGGACAGGATATACCTGCGAGCAGTACTTC.

This chain uses TRBV11-2 with TRBJ2-7; TRBD1 matches at 10 bases. With V trimmed by 2 bases and J by 3 bases, 4 bases remained unmatched. Germline CDR1 reads SGHAT; CDR2 reads FQNNGV. The CDR3 extends over 15 amino acids. CDR3 in DNA: TGTGCCAGCAGCTTATGGGACAGGGGTGACTACGAGCAGTACTTC. Its translation: CASSLWDRGDYEQYF.

A single count supports this clonotype. This chain joins TRBV5-4 and TRBJ1-6; D unresolved. Germline V gene lookup returns CDR1 SGHNT and CDR2 YYREEE (reference sequence). Trimming left V 0 bases short and J 8 bases short, with 6 bases between. The CDR3 has 13 residues. This CDR3 reads CASSLEPDSPLHF. DNA of the CDR3: TGTGCCAGCAGCTTGGAACCGGATTCACCCCTCCACTTT. The full variable domain, completed using reference TRBV5-4 and TRBJ1-6, is ETGVTQSPTHLIKTRGQQVTLRCSSQSGHNTVSWYQQALGQGPQFIFQYYREEENGRGNFPPRFSGLQFPNYSSELNVNALELDDSALYLCASSLEPDSPLHFGNGTRLTVT.

The V gene is TRBV25-1, the J gene TRBJ2-5; D may be TRBD1 (6 bases). There are 14 residues in the CDR3. In germline, CDR1 is MGHDK, CDR2 SYGVNS. V dropped 4 bases and J dropped 0 bases, with 9 bases sitting between them. The CDR3: CASSATGNQETQYF. As DNA, the CDR3 is TGTGCCAGCAGTGCAACAGGGAACCAAGAGACCCAGTACTTC.

This chain joins TRBV12-5 and TRBJ2-3; TRBD1 or TRBD2 may be the D gene (5 bases each). The CDR3 extends over 16 amino acids. Trimming stripped 3 bases from V and 2 bases from J, with 15 bases between. CDR1 is LGHNT and CDR2 is FRNRAP in the germline V gene. This CDR3 reads CASGLPGTDITDTQYF. The CDR3 coding sequence is TGTGCTAGTGGTTTACCCGGGACCGATATCACAGATACGCAGTATTTT. Full variable domain (remainder filled in from reference TRBV12-5 and TRBJ2-3): DARVTQTPRHKVTEMGQEVTMRCQPILGHNTVFWYRQTMMQGLELLAYFRNRAPLDDSGMPKDRFSAEMPDATLATLKIQPSEPRDSAVYFCASGLPGTDITDTQYFGPGTRLTVL.

The chain uses TRBV6-5 and TRBJ1-2, with D hard to call. Germline values: CDR1 MNHEY, CDR2 SVGAGI. V dropped 3 bases and J dropped 1 base, with 9 bases sitting between them. This CDR3 is built from 14 residues. The CDR3 spells CASSYYRNNYGYTF. CDR3 DNA sequence: TGTGCCAGCAGTTATTACAGAAATAACTATGGCTACACCTTC.

This clonotype was picked up a small number of times. The gene calls are TRBV5-1 and TRBJ2-7; TRBD1 agrees at 10 bases. Trimming took 0 bases from V and 3 from J; bases not matched to a gene: 3. The CDR3 is 15 residues long. CDR1 is SGHRS, CDR2 YFSETQ, per germline. CDR3 bases: TGCGCCAGCAGCTTGGGACAGGGGGCAAACTACGAGCAGTACTTC. Protein product: CASSLGQGANYEQYF.

The chain links TRBV30 to TRBJ1-2; possibly TRBD1 for D (6 bases). The CDR3 loop spans 13 amino acids. Germline CDR1 and CDR2: GTSNPN and SVGIG (reference sequence). Trimming removed 4 bases at V and 8 bases at J, with 17 bases between. The CDR3 region has the DNA TGTGCCTGGAATGAGGGGACATATGCCGGCTACACCTTC. Encoded protein: CAWNEGTYAGYTF.

The rearrangement links TRBV29-1 to TRBJ2-1, with TRBD2 identical over 9 bases. Trimming took 6 bases from V and 8 from J; bases not matched to a gene: 5. CDR3 length: 12 residues. Looked up from germline, CDR1 is SQVTM and CDR2 is ANQGSEA. CDR3 region: CSVEGLAYEQFF. The CDR3 DNA is TGCAGCGTCGAGGGACTAGCATATGAGCAGTTCTTC.

The V call is TRBV28, the J call TRBJ2-7; 9 bases map to TRBD1. Per the germline V gene, CDR1 is MDHEN and CDR2 is SYDVKM. This CDR3 has 13 residues. V trimming: 10 bases; J trimming: 2 bases; junction bases outside the gene matches: 6. CDR3 nucleotide sequence: TGTGCCAACCGGGACAGGGTCACCTACGAGCAGTACTTC. It yields the protein CANRDRVTYEQYF.

This chain joins TRBV28 and TRBJ2-6, with D perhaps TRBD1 (5 bases). This CDR3 has 17 residues. Germline V gene data show CDR1 as MDHEN and CDR2 as SYDVKM. Trimming stripped 6 bases from V and 0 bases from J, with 15 bases between. CDR3 region: CASRPIDSFSGANVLTF. DNA for the CDR3: TGTGCCAGCAGGCCCATTGACAGCTTCTCTGGGGCCAACGTCCTGACTTTC.

This sequence joins TRBV29-1 and TRBJ1-1; D is undetermined. CDR1 SQVTM and CDR2 ANQGSEA come from the germline V gene. Trimming cost V 6 bases and J 8 bases, with 16 bases left between them. The CDR3 contains 12 residues. The CDR3 sequence: CSVDTSRGEAFF. The CDR3 nucleotides are TGCAGCGTCGATACGTCCCGGGGAGAAGCTTTCTTT. The full variable domain, with the rest looked up from reference TRBV29-1 and TRBJ1-1, is SAVISQKPSRDICQRGTSLTIQCQVDSQVTMMFWYRQQPGQSLTLIATANQGSEATYESGFVIDKFPISRPNLTFSTLTVSNMSPEDSSIYLCSVDTSRGEAFFGQGTRLTVV.